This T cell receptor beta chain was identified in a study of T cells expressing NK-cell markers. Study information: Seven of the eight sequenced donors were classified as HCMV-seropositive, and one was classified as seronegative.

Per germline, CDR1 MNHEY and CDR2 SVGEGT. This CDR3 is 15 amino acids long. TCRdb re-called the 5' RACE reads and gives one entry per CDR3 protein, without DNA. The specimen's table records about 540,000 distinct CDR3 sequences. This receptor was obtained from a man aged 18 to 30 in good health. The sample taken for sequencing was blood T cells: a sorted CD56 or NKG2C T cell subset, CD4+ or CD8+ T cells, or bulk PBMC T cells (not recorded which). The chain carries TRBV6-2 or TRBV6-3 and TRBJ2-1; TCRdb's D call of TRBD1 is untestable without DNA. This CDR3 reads CASSHRDRENNEQFF.